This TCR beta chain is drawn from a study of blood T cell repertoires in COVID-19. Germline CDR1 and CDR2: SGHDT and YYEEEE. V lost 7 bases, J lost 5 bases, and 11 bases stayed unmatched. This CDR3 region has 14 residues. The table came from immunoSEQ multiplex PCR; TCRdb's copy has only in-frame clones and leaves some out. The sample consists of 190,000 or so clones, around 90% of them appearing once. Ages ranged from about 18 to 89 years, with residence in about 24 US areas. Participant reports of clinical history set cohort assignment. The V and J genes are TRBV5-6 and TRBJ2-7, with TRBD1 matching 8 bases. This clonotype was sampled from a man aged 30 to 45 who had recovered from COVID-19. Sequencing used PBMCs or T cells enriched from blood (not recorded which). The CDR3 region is CASRLWTGINEQYF. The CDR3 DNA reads TGTGCCAGCCGCCTTTGGACAGGGATTAACGAGCAGTACTTC.